Included here is one TCR beta chain sequence, with context. The data stem from a study of blood T cell repertoires in COVID-19. Across the whole study: Sites across the United States, Italy and Spain contributed samples from acute and convalescent COVID-19.

The study recruited people aged about 18 to 89 years across roughly 25 US areas. Recovered Cohort 3 donors showed two negative PCRs, clearance, or symptom resolution. In the authors' workflow: From reference gene primer amplification, estimates of nucleated cell counts were derived. Here immunoSEQ multiplex PCR was the method, and the copy in TCRdb shows in-frame clones only, minus some. The V and J calls and clone size are taken from that table; D and trimming were inferred from the DNA. The table records about 380,000 clones, more than 75% of them present only once. Trimming removed 6 bases at V and 8 bases at J, with 13 bases between. Per the germline V gene, CDR1 is ENHRY and CDR2 is SYGVKD. This CDR3 region has 13 residues.

The chain is built from TRBV10-3 and TRBJ1-4, with a weak D call TRBD1 (6 bases). Input material: PBMCs or T cells enriched from blood (not recorded which). This TCR derives from a woman aged 18-35 years who had recovered from COVID-19. The DNA of the CDR3 is TGTGCCATCAGAGAACAGGGAGGGGAAAAACTGTTTTTT. It yields the protein CAIREQGGEKLFF.